This T cell receptor beta chain was captured in a study of cytomegalovirus exposure and HLA in healthy donors. A note on this clone: Its matching antigen is unknown.

This CDR3 comprises 16 residues. The J segment lost 0 bases and the V segment lost 3 bases, leaving 7 bases of the junction unmatched. Per the germline V gene, CDR1 is SGHKS and CDR2 is YYEKEE (reference sequence). Vbeta (60) and Jbeta (13) primers were used in the PCR. The table came from immunoSEQ multiplex PCR; TCRdb's copy has only in-frame clones and leaves some out. The table lists some 200,000 clones. Study outcomes and limitations: A previous analysis found most TCR beta V segments productive roughly 90% or roughly 30% of the time. A missense variant in DCLRE1C was later tied to TCR beta V- and J-gene trimming.

This receptor was identified in a boy aged 5-17 years in good health and CMV-seronegative. Source material: PBMCs. The chain couples TRBV5-5 to TRBJ1-1; 8 bases fit TRBD1. Written as DNA, the CDR3 is TGTGCCAGCAGCTCCCCGGGGACAGGATTGAACACTGAAGCTTTCTTT. This sequence encodes CASSSPGTGLNTEAFF.